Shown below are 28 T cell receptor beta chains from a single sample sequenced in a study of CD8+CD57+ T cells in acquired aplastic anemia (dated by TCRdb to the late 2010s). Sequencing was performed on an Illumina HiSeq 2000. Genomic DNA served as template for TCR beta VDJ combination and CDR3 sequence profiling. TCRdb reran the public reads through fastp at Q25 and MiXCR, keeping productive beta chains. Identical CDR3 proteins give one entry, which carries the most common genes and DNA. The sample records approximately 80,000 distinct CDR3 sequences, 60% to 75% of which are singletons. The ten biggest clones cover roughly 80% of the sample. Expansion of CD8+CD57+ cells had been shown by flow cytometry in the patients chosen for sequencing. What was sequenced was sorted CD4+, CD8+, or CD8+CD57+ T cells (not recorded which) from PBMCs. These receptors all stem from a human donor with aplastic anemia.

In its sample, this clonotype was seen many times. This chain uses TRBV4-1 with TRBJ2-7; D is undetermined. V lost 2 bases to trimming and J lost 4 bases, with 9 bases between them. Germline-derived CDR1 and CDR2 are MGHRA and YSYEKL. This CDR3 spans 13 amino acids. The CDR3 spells CASSQSFRYEQYF. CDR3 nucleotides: TGCGCCAGCAGCCAAAGCTTTCGATACGAGCAGTACTTC.

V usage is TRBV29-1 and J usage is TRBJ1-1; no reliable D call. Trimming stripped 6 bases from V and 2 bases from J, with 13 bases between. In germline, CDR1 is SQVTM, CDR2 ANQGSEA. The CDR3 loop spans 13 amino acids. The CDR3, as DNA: TGCAGCGTAGCCGCGGGGTTTAACACTGAAGCTTTCTTT. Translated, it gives CSVAAGFNTEAFF.

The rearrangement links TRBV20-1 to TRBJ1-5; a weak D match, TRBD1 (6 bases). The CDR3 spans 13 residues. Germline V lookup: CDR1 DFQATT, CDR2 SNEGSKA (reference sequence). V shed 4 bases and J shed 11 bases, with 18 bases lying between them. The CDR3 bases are TGCAGTGCTAAGCCGACAGGAGGAGGGTCCCAGCATTTT. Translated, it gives CSAKPTGGGSQHF.

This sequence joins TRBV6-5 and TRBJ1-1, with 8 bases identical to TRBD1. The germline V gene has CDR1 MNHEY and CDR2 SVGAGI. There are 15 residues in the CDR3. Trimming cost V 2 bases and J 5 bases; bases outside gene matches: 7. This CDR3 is CASSYQGQGRTEAFF. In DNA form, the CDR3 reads TGTGCCAGCAGTTACCAAGGACAGGGACGGACTGAAGCTTTCTTT.

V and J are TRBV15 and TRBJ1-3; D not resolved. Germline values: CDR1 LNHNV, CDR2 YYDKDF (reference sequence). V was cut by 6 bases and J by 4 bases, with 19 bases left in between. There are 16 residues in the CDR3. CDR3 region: CATSDSRAGIGNTIYF. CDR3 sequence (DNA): TGTGCCACCAGTGATTCAAGGGCAGGCATAGGAAACACCATATATTTT.

This CDR3 is CSAHGTPEQFF. In DNA, the CDR3 is TGCAGCGCTCACGGGACACCCGAGCAGTTCTTC. V gene TRBV29-1 combines with J gene TRBJ2-1; possible D gene TRBD1, 6 bases. V was shortened by 7 bases and J by 10 bases, with 14 bases between the two germline ends. The CDR3 runs 11 residues. CDR1 is SQVTM and CDR2 is ANQGSEA in the germline V gene.

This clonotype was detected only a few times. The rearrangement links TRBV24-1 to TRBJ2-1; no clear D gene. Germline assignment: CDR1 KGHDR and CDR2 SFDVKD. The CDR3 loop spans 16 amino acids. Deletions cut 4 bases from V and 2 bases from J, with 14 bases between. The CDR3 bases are TGTGCCACCAGTGAGCCGCGAGGCGCGACCTACAATGAGCAGTTCTTC. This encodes CATSEPRGATYNEQFF.

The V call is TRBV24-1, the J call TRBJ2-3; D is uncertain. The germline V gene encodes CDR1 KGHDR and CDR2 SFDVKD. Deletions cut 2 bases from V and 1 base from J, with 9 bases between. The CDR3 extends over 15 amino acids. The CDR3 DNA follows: TGTGCCACCAGTGATTGGGCTGACGGCACAGATACGCAGTATTTT. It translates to CATSDWADGTDTQYF.

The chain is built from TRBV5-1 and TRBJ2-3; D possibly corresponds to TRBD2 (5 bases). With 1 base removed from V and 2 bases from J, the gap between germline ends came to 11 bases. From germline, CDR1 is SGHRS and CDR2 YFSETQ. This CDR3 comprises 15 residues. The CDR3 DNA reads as TGCGCCAGCAGCTTGTCTCCGGGGTCCACAGATACGCAGTATTTT. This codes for CASSLSPGSTDTQYF.

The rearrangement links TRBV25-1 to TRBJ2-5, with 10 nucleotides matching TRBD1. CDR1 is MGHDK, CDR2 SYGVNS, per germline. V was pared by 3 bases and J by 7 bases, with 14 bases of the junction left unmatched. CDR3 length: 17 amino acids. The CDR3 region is CASSEMGTGEWGGTQYF. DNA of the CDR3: TGTGCCAGCAGTGAGATGGGGACAGGGGAATGGGGGGGGACCCAGTACTTC.

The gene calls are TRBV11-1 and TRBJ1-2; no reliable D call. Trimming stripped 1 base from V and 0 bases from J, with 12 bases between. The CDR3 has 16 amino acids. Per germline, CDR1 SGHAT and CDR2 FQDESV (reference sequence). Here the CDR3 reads CASSLGAVTSNYGYTF. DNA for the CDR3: TGTGCCAGCAGCTTAGGGGCAGTCACTTCTAACTATGGCTACACCTTC.

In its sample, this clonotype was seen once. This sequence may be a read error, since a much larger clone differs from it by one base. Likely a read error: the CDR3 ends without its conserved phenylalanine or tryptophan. This CDR3 reads CASRGQGYTEAFV. In nucleotides, the CDR3 is TGTGCCAGCAGAGGACAGGGTTACACTGAAGCTTTCGTT. This sequence joins TRBV5-4 and TRBJ1-1, with 8 bases that match TRBD1. V dropped 5 bases and J dropped 3; count of bases not matched to a gene: 3. This CDR3 contains 13 residues. Germline V gives CDR1 SGHNT, CDR2 YYREEE (reference sequence).

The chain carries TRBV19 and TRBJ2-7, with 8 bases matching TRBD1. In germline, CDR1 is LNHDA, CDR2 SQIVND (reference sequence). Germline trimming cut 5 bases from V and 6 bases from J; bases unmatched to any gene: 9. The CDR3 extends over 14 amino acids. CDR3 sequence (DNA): TGTGCCAGTAGTCCAAGGACAGGGACGGGCGAGCAGTACTTC. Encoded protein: CASSPRTGTGEQYF. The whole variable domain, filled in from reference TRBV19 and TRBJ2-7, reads DGGITQSPKYLFRKEGQNVTLSCEQNLNHDAMYWYRQDPGQGLRLIYYSQIVNDFQKGDIAEGYSVSREKKESFPLTVTSAQKNPTAFYLCASSPRTGTGEQYFGPGTRLTVT.

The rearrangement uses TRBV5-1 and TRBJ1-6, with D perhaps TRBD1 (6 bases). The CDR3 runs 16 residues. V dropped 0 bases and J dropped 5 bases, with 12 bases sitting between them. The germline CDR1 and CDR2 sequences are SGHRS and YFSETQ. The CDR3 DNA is TGCGCCAGCAGCTTGGGCGGGACACAAAATAATTCACCCCTCCACTTT. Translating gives CASSLGGTQNNSPLHF.

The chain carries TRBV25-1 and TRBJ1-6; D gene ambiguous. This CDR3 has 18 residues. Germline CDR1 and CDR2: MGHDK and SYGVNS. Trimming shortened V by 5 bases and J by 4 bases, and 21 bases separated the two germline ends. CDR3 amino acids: CASSLLRRAGIYNSPLHF. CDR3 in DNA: TGTGCCAGCAGTTTATTACGTAGGGCCGGGATTTATAATTCACCCCTCCACTTT.

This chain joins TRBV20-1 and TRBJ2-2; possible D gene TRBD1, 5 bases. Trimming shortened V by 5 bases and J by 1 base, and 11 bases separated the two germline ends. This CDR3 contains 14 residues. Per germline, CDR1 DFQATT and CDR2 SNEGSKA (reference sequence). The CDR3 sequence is CSASRVRNTGELFF. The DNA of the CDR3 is TGCAGTGCTTCCAGGGTGCGGAACACCGGGGAGCTGTTTTTT.

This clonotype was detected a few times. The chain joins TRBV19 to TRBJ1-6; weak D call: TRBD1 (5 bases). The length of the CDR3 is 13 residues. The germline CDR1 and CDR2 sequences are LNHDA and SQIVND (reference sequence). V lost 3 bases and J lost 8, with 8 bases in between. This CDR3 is CASSIGAYSPLHF. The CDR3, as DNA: TGTGCCAGTAGTATTGGGGCTTATTCACCCCTCCACTTT.

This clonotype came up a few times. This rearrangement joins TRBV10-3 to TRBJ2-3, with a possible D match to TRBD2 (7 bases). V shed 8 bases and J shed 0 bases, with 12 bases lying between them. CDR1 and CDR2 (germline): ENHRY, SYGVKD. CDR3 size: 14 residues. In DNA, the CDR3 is TGTGCCATCGGGGGGGGGGCTAGCACAGATACGCAGTATTTT. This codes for CAIGGGASTDTQYF.

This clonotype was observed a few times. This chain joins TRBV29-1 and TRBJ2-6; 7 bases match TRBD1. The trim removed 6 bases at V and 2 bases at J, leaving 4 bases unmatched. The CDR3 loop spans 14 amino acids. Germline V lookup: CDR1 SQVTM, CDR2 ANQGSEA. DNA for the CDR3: TGCAGCGTGCAAACAGGGGCTGGGGCCAACGTCCTGACTTTC. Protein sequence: CSVQTGAGANVLTF.

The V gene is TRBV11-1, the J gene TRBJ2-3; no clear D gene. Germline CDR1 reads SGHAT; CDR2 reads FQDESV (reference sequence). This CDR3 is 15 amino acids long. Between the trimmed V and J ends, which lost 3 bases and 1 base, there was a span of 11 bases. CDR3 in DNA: TGTGCCAGCAGCTTTTCGAGTGGGGGCACAGATACGCAGTATTTT. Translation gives CASSFSSGGTDTQYF. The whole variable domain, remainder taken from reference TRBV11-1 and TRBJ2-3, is EAEVAQSPRYKITEKSQAVAFWCDPISGHATLYWYRQILGQGPELLVQFQDESVVDDSQLPKDRFSAERLKGVDSTLKIQPAELGDSAMYLCASSFSSGGTDTQYFGPGTRLTVL.

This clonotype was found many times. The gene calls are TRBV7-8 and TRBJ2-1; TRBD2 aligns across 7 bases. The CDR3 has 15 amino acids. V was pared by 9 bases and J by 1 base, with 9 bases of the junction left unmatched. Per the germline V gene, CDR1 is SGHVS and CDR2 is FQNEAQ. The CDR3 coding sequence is TGTGCCAGTTTAGCGGGCCGCTTTTCCTACAATGAGCAGTTCTTC. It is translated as CASLAGRFSYNEQFF.

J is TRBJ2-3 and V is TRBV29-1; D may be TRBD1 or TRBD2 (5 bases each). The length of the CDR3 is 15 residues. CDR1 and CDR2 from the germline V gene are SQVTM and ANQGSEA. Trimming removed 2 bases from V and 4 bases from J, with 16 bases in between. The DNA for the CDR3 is TGCAGCGTTGAATGGGTCCAAGTGGGGGCAGATACGCAGTATTTT. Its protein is CSVEWVQVGADTQYF.

The DNA for the CDR3 is TGTGCCAGCAGCTTATCCCAGGGGGCGCTTGGCTACACCTTC. Protein: CASSLSQGALGYTF. J is TRBJ1-2 and V is TRBV7-9; TRBD1 matches 8 bases. V lost 2 bases and J lost 7; bases outside the gene matches: 6. This CDR3 region has 14 residues. The germline CDR1 and CDR2 sequences are SEHNR and FQNEAQ (reference sequence).

In DNA, the CDR3 is TGCAGTGCATCACGACTAACCTACAATGAGCAGTTCTTC. This encodes CSASRLTYNEQFF. V usage is TRBV20-1 and J usage is TRBJ2-1; a possible D gene is TRBD2 (5 bases). V shed 6 bases and J shed 2 bases, with 11 bases lying between them. This CDR3 region has 13 residues. Germline V gives CDR1 DFQATT, CDR2 SNEGSKA (reference sequence).

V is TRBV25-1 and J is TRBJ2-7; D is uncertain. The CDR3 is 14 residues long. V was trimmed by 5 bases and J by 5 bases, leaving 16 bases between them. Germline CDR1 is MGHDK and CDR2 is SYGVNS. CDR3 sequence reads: CASSLRAFANEQYF. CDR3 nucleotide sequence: TGTGCCAGCAGTCTCCGGGCCTTCGCCAACGAGCAGTACTTC.

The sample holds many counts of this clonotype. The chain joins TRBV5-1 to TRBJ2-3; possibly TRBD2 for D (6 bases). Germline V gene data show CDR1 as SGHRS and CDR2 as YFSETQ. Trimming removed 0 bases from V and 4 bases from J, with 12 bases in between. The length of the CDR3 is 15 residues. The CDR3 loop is CASSLVQGGADTQYF. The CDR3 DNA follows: TGCGCCAGCAGCTTGGTCCAGGGCGGGGCAGATACGCAGTATTTT.

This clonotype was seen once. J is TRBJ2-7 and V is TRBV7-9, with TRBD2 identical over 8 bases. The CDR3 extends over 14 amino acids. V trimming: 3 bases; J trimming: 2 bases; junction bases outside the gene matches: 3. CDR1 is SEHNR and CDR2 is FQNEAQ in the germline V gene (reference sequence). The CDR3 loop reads CASSFGLATYEQYF. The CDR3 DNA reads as TGTGCCAGCAGCTTTGGACTAGCCACCTACGAGCAGTACTTC.

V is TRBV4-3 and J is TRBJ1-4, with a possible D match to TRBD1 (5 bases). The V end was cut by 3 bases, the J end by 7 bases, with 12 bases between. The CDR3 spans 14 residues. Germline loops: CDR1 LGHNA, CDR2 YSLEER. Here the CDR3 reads CASSQGTLVEKLFF. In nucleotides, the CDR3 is TGCGCCAGCAGCCAGGGGACGCTGGTTGAAAAACTGTTTTTT.